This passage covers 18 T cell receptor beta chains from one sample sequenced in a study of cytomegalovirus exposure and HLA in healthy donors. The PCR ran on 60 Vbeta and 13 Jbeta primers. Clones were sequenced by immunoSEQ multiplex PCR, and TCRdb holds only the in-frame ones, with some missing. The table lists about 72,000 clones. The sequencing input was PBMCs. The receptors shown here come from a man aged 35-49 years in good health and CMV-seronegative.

Written as DNA, the CDR3 is TGTGCCAGCAGCGCCACAAAGGGGACAACTGAAGCTTTCTTT. Its protein product is CASSATKGTTEAFF. The J gene is TRBJ1-1, the V gene TRBV9; maybe TRBD1 (6 bases). Germline V gives CDR1 SGDLS, CDR2 YYNGEE. The CDR3 sequence is 14 residues long. V lost 3 bases, J lost 5 bases, and 14 bases lay in between.

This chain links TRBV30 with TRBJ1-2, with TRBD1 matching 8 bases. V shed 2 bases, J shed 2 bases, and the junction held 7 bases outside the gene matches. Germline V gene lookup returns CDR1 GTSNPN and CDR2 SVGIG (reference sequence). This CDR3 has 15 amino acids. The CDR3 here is CAWSRSGGGNYGYTF. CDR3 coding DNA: TGTGCCTGGAGTCGCTCAGGGGGCGGCAACTATGGCTACACCTTC.

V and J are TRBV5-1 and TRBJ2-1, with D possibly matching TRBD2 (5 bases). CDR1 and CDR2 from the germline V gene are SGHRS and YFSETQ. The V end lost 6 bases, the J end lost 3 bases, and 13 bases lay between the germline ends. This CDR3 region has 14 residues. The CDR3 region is CASTFDYFYNEQFF. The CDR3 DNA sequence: TGCGCCAGCACATTCGACTACTTCTACAATGAGCAGTTCTTC.

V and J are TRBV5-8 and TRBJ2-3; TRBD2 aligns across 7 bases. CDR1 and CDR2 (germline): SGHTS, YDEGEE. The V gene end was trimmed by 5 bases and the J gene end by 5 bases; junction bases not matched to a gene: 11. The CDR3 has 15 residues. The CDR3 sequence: CASSVRGDAGDTQYF. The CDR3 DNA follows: TGTGCCAGCAGTGTTCGGGGGGACGCGGGAGATACGCAGTATTTT.

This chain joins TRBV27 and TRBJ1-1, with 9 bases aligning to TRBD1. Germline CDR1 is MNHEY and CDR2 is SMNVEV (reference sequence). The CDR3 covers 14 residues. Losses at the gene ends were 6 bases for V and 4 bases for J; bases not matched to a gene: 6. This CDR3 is CASRYGQGSTEAFF. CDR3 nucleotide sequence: TGTGCCAGCAGATACGGACAGGGGAGCACTGAAGCTTTCTTT.

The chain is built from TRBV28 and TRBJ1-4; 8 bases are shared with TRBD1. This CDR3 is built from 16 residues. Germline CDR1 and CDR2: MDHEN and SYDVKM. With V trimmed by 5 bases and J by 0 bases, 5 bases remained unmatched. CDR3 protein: CASSPDRGPTNEKLFF. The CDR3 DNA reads TGTGCCAGCAGTCCAGACAGGGGACCAACTAATGAAAAACTGTTTTTT.

The CDR3 here is CASSETRAVSEQYF. In DNA, the CDR3 is TGCGCCAGCAGTGAGACCAGGGCTGTTTCCGAGCAGTACTTC. The J gene is TRBJ2-7, the V gene TRBV10-1; perhaps TRBD1 as D (5 bases). V shed 2 bases and J shed 6 bases, with 14 bases lying between them. The CDR3 is 14 residues long. Germline assignment: CDR1 WNHNN and CDR2 SYGVQD (reference sequence).

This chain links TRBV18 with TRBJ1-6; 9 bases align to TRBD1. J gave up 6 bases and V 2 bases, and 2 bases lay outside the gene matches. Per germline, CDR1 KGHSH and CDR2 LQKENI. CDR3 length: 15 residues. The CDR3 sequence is CASSPSDRGNSPLHF. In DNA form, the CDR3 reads TGTGCCAGCTCACCATCGGACAGGGGTAATTCACCCCTCCACTTT.

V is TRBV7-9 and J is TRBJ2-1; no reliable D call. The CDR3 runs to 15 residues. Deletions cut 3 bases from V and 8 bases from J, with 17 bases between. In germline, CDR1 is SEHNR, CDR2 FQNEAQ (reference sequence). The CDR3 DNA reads TGTGCCAGCAGCTTTAGACTTTCCCCCCAACATGAGCAGTTCTTC. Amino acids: CASSFRLSPQHEQFF.

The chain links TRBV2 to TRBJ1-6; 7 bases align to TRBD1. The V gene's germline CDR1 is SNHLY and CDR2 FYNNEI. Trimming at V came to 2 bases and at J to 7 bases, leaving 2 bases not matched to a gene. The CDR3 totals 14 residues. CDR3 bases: TGTGCCAGCAGTGAATTCAGGGGGAATTCACCCCTCCACTTT. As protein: CASSEFRGNSPLHF.

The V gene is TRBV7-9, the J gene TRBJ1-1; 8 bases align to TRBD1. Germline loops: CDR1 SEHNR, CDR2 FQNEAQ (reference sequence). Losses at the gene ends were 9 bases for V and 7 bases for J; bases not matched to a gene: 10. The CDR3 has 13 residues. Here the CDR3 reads CASLTGESNEAFF. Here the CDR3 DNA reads TGTGCCAGTTTGACAGGGGAGTCTAATGAAGCTTTCTTT.

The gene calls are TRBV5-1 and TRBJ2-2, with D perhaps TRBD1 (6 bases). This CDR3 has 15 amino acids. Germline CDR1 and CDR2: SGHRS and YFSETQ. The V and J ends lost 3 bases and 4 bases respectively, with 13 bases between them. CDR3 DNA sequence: TGCGCCAGCAGCTCCCGGACAGACGGCACCGGGGAGCTGTTTTTT. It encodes CASSSRTDGTGELFF.

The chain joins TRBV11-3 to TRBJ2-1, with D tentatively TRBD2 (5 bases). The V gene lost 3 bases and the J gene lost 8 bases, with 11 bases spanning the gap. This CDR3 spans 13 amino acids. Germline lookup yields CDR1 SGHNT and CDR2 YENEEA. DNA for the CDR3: TGTGCCAGCAGCTTTTCTAGCTTCGATGAGCAGTTCTTC. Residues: CASSFSSFDEQFF.

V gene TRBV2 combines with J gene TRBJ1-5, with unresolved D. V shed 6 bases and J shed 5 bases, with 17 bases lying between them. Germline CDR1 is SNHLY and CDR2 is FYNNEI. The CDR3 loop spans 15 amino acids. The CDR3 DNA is TGTGCCAGCAGGAACGAGGGAACAAGTGATCAGCCCCAGCATTTT. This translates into CASRNEGTSDQPQHF.

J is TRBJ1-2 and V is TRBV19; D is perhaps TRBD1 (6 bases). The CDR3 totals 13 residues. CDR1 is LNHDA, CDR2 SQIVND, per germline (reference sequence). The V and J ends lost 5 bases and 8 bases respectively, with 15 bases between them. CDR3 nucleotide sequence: TGTGCCAGTAGTTCAACAGGGTTTGGGGGCTACACCTTC. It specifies CASSSTGFGGYTF.

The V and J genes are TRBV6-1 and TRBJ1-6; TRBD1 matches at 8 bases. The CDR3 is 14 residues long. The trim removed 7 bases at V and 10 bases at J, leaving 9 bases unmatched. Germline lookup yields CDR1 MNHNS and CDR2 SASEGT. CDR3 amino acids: CASKTDRGGSPLHF. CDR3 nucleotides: TGTGCCAGCAAGACAGACAGGGGAGGATCACCCCTCCACTTT.

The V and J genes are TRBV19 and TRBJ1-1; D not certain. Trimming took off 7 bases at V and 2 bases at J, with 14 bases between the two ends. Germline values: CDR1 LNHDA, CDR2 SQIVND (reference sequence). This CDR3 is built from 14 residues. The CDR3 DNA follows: TGTGCCAGTAACCCGACCGGCGGCAACACTGAAGCTTTCTTT. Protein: CASNPTGGNTEAFF.

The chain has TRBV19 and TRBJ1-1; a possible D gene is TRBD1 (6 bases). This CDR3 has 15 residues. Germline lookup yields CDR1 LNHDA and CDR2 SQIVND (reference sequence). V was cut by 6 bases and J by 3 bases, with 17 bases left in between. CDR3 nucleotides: TGTGCCAGTAGGCGAGATCAGGGGATCGACACTGAAGCTTTCTTT. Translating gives CASRRDQGIDTEAFF.